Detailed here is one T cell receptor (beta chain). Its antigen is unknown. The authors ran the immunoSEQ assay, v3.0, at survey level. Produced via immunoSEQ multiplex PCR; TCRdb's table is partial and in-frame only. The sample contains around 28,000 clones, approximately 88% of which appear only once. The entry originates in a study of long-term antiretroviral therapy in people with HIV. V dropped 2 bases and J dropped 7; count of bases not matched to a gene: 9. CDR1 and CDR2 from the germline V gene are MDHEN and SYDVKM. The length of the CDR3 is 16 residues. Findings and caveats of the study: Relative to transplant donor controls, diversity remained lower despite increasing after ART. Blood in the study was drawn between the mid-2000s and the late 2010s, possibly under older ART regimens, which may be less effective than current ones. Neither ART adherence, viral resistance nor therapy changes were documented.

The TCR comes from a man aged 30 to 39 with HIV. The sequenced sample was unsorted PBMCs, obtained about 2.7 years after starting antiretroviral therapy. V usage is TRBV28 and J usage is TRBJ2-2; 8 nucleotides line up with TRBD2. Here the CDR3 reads CASSLPNLAGGGELFF. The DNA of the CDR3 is TGTGCCAGCAGTTTACCCAACCTAGCGGGTGGCGGGGAGCTGTTTTTT. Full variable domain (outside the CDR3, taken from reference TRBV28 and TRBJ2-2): DVKVTQSSRYLVKRTGEKVFLECVQDMDHENMFWYRQDPGLGLRLIYFSYDVKMKEKGDIPEGYSVSREKKERFSLILESASTNQTSMYLCASSLPNLAGGGELFFGEGSRLTVL.